This T cell receptor (beta chain) comes out of a study of T cell repertoires in cytomegalovirus infection. The overall study: Selected CMV epitopes included recently identified HLA-C-restricted ones as well as well-studied HLA-B-restricted ones. Signatures in public TCR beta sequences pointed to both CMV infection and matching HLA type. Study results and caveats: Carriers of CMV and the relevant HLA type were discriminated by public TCR beta frequency.

Trimming removed 5 bases at V and 11 bases at J, with 22 bases between. CDR3 length: 15 amino acids. Germline V CDR1 and CDR2: MNHEY, SVGEGT. A few counts support this clonotype. Its specificity is not known. TCRdb analysed the reads with MiXCR anew, one entry per CDR3 protein. The sample has approximately 910,000 distinct CDR3 sequences; approximately 31% are singletons. The clonotype originates from a human donor in good health (CMV status not recorded). Some clones in this sample may be carry-over from other donors' samples. The sequencing here drew on cultured CD8+ T cells from PBMCs, taken from culture after CMV antigen stimulation. The chain is built from TRBV6-2 or TRBV6-3 and TRBJ2-1; possible D gene TRBD2, 7 bases. The CDR3: CASSKGGGLVRQQFF. The CDR3 DNA follows: TGTGCCAGCAGTAAGGGGGGGGGCCTTGTTCGGCAGCAGTTCTTC.